Detailed here is one T cell receptor (beta chain). The sample belongs to a study of blood T cell repertoires in COVID-19. The wider study: T cells, B-cell-depleted T cells, or PBMCs provided the cDNA or gDNA that served as material.

The CDR3 length is 14 residues. Germline V gene sequence: CDR1 MDHEN, CDR2 SYDVKM. V lost 3 bases, J lost 5 bases, and 11 bases lay in between. Profiling relied on immunoSEQ multiplex PCR, and the TCRdb table lists in-frame clones only, not all of them. The table has some 110,000 clones, roughly nine tenths seen once; the top ten hold around 1.9%. Material for sequencing was peripheral blood. The chain joins TRBV28 to TRBJ2-1, with D perhaps TRBD2 (6 bases). The clonotype originates from a man in his forties or fifties with COVID-19, enrolled during active disease. CDR3 amino acids: CASSFGTLDNEQFF. The CDR3 DNA is TGTGCCAGCAGTTTTGGGACTTTGGACAATGAGCAGTTCTTC.